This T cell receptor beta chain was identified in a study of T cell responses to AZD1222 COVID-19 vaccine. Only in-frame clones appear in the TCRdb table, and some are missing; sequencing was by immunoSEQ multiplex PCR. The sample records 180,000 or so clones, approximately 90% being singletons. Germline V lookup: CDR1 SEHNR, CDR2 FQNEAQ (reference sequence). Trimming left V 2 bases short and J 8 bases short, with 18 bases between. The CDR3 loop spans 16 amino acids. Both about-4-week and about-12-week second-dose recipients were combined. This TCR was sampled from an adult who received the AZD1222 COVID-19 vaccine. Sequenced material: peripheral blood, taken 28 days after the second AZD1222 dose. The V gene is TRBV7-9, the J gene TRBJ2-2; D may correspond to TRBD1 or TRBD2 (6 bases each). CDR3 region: CASSLIGSGAQGELFF. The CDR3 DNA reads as TGTGCCAGCAGCTTAATAGGCTCGGGGGCCCAAGGGGAGCTGTTTTTT.